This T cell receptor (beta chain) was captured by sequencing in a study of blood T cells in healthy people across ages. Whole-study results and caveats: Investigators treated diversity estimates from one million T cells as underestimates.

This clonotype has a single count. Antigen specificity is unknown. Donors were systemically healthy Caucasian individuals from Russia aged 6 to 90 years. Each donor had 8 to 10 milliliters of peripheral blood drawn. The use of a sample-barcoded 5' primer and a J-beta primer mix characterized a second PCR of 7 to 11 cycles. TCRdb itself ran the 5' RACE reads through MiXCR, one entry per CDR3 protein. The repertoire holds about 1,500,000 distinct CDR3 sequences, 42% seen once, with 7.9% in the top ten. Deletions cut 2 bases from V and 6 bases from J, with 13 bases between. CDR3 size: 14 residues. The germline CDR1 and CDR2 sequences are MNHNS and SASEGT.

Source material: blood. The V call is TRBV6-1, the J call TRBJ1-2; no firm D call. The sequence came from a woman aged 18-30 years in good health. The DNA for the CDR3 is TGTGCCAGCAGTGAACAATTGACTCCCCATGGCTACACCTTC. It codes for CASSEQLTPHGYTF.